This TCR beta chain derives from a study of blood T cells in healthy people across ages. Study-wide results and caveats: Observed TCR beta diversity per million T cells went down as age went up. This fall followed a roughly linear course with age.

This CDR3 is 14 amino acids long. Looked up from germline, CDR1 is MDHEN and CDR2 is SYDVKM. V lost 7 bases, J lost 6 bases, and 15 bases lay in between. Using a J-beta primer mix together with a sample-barcoded 5' primer, a second PCR was run for about 6 to 11 cycles. TCRdb reprocessed the 5' RACE reads via MiXCR and lists one record per CDR3 protein. The profile shows about 1 million distinct CDR3 sequences, 45% of them singletons. A remark on this clonotype: Its antigen is currently unknown.

This chain joins TRBV28 and TRBJ1-4; TRBD1 might be the D (6 bases). The TCR was taken from a woman aged 55-69 years in good health. Sequenced: blood. The CDR3 coding sequence is TGTGCCAGCAACGTACAGGGCGGCGATGAAAAACTGTTTTTT. It encodes CASNVQGGDEKLFF.